Detailed here is one TCR beta chain. Its antigen is unidentified. This entry is derived from a study of blood T cells in healthy people across ages. The study, taken as a whole, reports: Across samples, TCR beta diversity tracked strongly with naive T cell percentage.

Researchers isolated at least 7 million PBMCs per sample. Total RNA extracted from each sample amounted to at least 6 micrograms. The second PCR ran roughly 7 to 11 cycles with a sample-barcoded 5' primer and J-beta primers. TCRdb reprocessed the 5' RACE reads with MiXCR, giving one entry per CDR3 protein. The sample consists of fewer than 1.5 million distinct CDR3 sequences, 35% to 45% of them appearing once. The V and J ends lost 1 base and 1 base respectively, with 7 bases between them. The CDR3 contains 14 residues. Per germline, CDR1 SEHNR and CDR2 FQNEAQ (reference sequence). V is TRBV7-9 and J is TRBJ1-1; no clear D gene. The sample comprised blood. The clonotype was recovered from a woman aged 18-30 years in good health. CDR3 coding DNA: TGTGCCAGCAGCTTAGGCGAGAGGAACACTGAAGCTTTCTTT. This encodes CASSLGERNTEAFF.